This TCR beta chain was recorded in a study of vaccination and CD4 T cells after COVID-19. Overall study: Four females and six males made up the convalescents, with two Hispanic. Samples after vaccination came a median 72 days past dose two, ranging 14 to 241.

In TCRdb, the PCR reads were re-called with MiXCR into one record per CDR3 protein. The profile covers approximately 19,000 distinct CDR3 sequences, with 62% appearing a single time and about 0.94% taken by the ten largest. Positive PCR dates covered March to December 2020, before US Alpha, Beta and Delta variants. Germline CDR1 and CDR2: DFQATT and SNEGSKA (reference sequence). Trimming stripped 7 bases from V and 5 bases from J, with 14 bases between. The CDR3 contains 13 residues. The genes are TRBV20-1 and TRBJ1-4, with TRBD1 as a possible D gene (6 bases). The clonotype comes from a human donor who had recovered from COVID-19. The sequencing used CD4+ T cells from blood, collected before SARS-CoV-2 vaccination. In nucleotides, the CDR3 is TGCAGTGGGACGACAGGAGGAAATGAAAAACTGTTTTTT. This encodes CSGTTGGNEKLFF.